These 18 T cell receptor beta chains originate from one sample sequenced in a study of OX40 agonist ivuxolimab in advanced cancers. Profiled with immunoSEQ multiplex PCR; TCRdb holds only in-frame clones, not every one. Counted here are over 60,000 clones, approximately 80% occurring once; the ten biggest clones make up 1.5% to 2.5%. Sample: CD4+ or CD8+ T cells sorted from blood, taken in a trial of the OX40 agonist ivuxolimab. The receptor source for this set is an adult with an advanced solid tumor such as melanoma, head and neck, liver or kidney cancer.

The chain recombines TRBV6-1 with TRBJ2-7; tentatively, D is TRBD2 (6 bases). This CDR3 comprises 15 residues. From germline, CDR1 is MNHNS and CDR2 SASEGT. V dropped 0 bases and J dropped 4 bases, with 13 bases sitting between them. In DNA form, the CDR3 reads TGTGCCAGCAGTGAAGCGGGAGGTAACCCTTACGAGCAGTACGTC. Translating it yields CASSEAGGNPYEQYV.

The rearrangement links TRBV9 to TRBJ1-2; the D is unclear. This CDR3 has 13 residues. Trimming pared 0 bases from V and 3 bases from J, leaving 6 bases between. The germline V gene encodes CDR1 SGDLS and CDR2 YYNGEE. CDR3 nucleotide sequence: TGTGCCAGCAGCGTAGACGGATACTATGGCTACACCTTC. Translated, it gives CASSVDGYYGYTF.

CDR3 nucleotide sequence: TGTGCCAGCAGCCCCAGGGGGGCGGGCTACACCTTC. The encoded protein is CASSPRGAGYTF. The chain uses TRBV7-2 and TRBJ1-2, with 7 bases fitting TRBD1. The trim removed 5 bases at V and 8 bases at J, leaving 5 bases unmatched. CDR1 is SGHTA and CDR2 is FQGNSA in the germline V gene. CDR3 length: 12 residues.

This clone was detected a few times. This sequence joins TRBV6-5 and TRBJ1-2; 8 bases match TRBD1. Unmatched junction bases numbered 4, after V lost 4 bases and J lost 3 bases. The germline CDR1 and CDR2 sequences are MNHEY and SVGAGI. The CDR3 spans 14 residues. In nucleotides, the CDR3 is TGTGCCAGCAGTTCGGAACAGGGGGACTATGGCTACACCTTC. Translated, it gives CASSSEQGDYGYTF.

This clone was found many times. The V gene is TRBV19, the J gene TRBJ2-1; 9 nucleotides agree with TRBD2. Germline-derived CDR1 and CDR2 are LNHDA and SQIVND (reference sequence). The CDR3 length is 17 residues. The trim removed 7 bases at V and 9 bases at J, leaving 19 bases unmatched. CDR3 sequence: CASTPHPGLASPAEQFF. CDR3 in DNA: TGTGCCAGTACCCCTCATCCCGGACTAGCGTCCCCCGCTGAGCAGTTCTTC.

V is TRBV30 and J is TRBJ1-6; D is ambiguous. The CDR3 loop spans 12 amino acids. From germline, CDR1 is GTSNPN and CDR2 SVGIG (reference sequence). V lost 8 bases and J lost 10, with 15 bases in between. The CDR3 region has the DNA TGTGCCGTAGGCGGGATAACCTCACCCCTCCACTTT. Translating gives CAVGGITSPLHF.

The chain is built from TRBV30 and TRBJ2-3; D not certain. CDR3 length: 14 amino acids. The V and J ends lost 2 bases and 0 bases respectively, with 9 bases between them. Germline CDR1 is GTSNPN and CDR2 is SVGIG (reference sequence). The chain's CDR3 is CAWSRLRSTDTQYF. DNA for the CDR3: TGTGCCTGGAGTAGGCTGCGGAGCACAGATACGCAGTATTTT.

The gene calls are TRBV19 and TRBJ2-1; D remains unclear. From germline, CDR1 is LNHDA and CDR2 SQIVND (reference sequence). The CDR3 length is 11 residues. V was shortened by 8 bases and J by 7 bases, with 9 bases between the two germline ends. CDR3 DNA: TGTGCCAGTTTCCGTCCGAATGAGCAGTTCTTC. Its protein product is CASFRPNEQFF.

The rearrangement links TRBV13 to TRBJ2-7; D unresolved. CDR1 PRHDT and CDR2 FYEKMQ come from the germline V gene (reference sequence). This CDR3 has 15 amino acids. The V end lost 4 bases, the J end lost 5 bases, and 18 bases lay between the germline ends. The CDR3 coding sequence is TGTGCCAGCAGCTCCGAACAACGGCCCCCCGACGAGCAGTACTTC. Translating gives CASSSEQRPPDEQYF.

The chain carries TRBV11-3 and TRBJ2-1; the D gene is possibly TRBD1 (6 bases). Germline CDR1 SGHNT, CDR2 YENEEA. CDR3 length: 14 residues. V lost 0 bases, J lost 4 bases, and 7 bases lay in between. This CDR3 is CASSLDGQYNEQFF. CDR3 sequence (DNA): TGTGCCAGCAGCTTAGATGGACAGTACAATGAGCAGTTCTTC. The full variable domain, with the rest looked up from reference TRBV11-3 and TRBJ2-1, is EAGVVQSPRYKIIEKKQPVAFWCNPISGHNTLYWYLQNLGQGPELLIRYENEEAVDDSQLPKDRFSAERLKGVDSTLKIQPAELGDSAVYLCASSLDGQYNEQFFGPGTRLTVL.

V is TRBV12-5 and J is TRBJ2-7; 8 bases line up with TRBD2. After removal of 1 base from V and 2 bases from J, the junction contained 10 bases not matched to a gene. CDR1 LGHNT and CDR2 FRNRAP come from the germline V gene. The CDR3 totals 17 residues. CDR3 bases: TGTGCTAGTGGTTTGGCCCCTCTAGCGGGTCTTCCCTACGAGCAGTACTTC. It translates to CASGLAPLAGLPYEQYF.

The gene calls are TRBV4-2 and TRBJ2-3, with TRBD2 matching over 7 bases. The V segment lost 8 bases and the J segment 0 bases; nucleotides outside the gene matches: 5. CDR1 is LGHNA and CDR2 is YNFKEQ in the germline V gene. This CDR3 spans 14 amino acids. CDR3: CASQRTRSTDTQYF. The CDR3 bases are TGTGCCAGCCAGAGGACTAGGAGCACAGATACGCAGTATTTT.

This chain connects TRBV13 to TRBJ1-1, with 11 bases matching TRBD1. This CDR3 contains 16 residues. Looked up from germline, CDR1 is PRHDT and CDR2 is FYEKMQ (reference sequence). With 4 bases clipped from V and 0 bases from J, the junction kept 4 bases outside the gene matches. CDR3 nucleotide sequence: TGTGCCAGCAGCTCTTGGACAGGGGGCATGAACACTGAAGCTTTCTTT. Translating it yields CASSSWTGGMNTEAFF.

This clone was seen a single time. The chain is built from TRBV6-1 and TRBJ2-1; 7 bases are shared with TRBD2. V dropped 3 bases and J dropped 4; count of bases not matched to a gene: 9. CDR3 size: 16 residues. CDR1 is MNHNS, CDR2 SASEGT, per germline. The CDR3 sequence: CASSDAGRSSYNEQFF. The CDR3 DNA sequence: TGTGCCAGCAGTGATGCCGGGAGGTCCTCTTACAATGAGCAGTTCTTC.

The chain uses TRBV10-2 and TRBJ2-7, with unresolved D. Trimming removed 0 bases from V and 0 bases from J, with 12 bases in between. CDR3 size: 16 residues. Germline CDR1 and CDR2: WSHSY and SAAADI. In nucleotides, the CDR3 is TGCGCCAGCAGTGAGTCCCAACCCCTTAACTCCTACGAGCAGTACGTC. Protein product: CASSESQPLNSYEQYV.

The chain recombines TRBV15 with TRBJ2-1, with D perhaps TRBD2 (5 bases). There are 16 residues in the CDR3. The germline V gene encodes CDR1 LNHNV and CDR2 YYDKDF (reference sequence). V lost 5 bases to trimming and J lost 0 bases, with 14 bases between them. In DNA form, the CDR3 reads TGTGCCACCAGCCAAGGCAGCGGACCCTCCTACAATGAGCAGTTCTTC. The encoded protein is CATSQGSGPSYNEQFF.

The gene calls are TRBV11-2 and TRBJ1-2; D is unclear. Trimming left V 1 base short and J 4 bases short, with 16 bases between. Germline V lookup: CDR1 SGHAT, CDR2 FQNNGV. CDR3 size: 16 residues. CDR3 in DNA: TGTGCCAGCAGCTTAGCACCCCTCAGAGGAGGCTATGGCTACACCTTC. Residues: CASSLAPLRGGYGYTF.

The rearrangement links TRBV10-3 to TRBJ1-1; 9 bases agree with TRBD1. CDR1 is ENHRY, CDR2 SYGVKD, per germline. The ends lost 8 bases at V and 4 bases at J; junction bases unmatched: 5. The CDR3 sequence is 13 residues long. CDR3: CAIFGTGFTEAFF. The CDR3 region has the DNA TGTGCCATCTTCGGGACAGGGTTCACTGAAGCTTTCTTT.